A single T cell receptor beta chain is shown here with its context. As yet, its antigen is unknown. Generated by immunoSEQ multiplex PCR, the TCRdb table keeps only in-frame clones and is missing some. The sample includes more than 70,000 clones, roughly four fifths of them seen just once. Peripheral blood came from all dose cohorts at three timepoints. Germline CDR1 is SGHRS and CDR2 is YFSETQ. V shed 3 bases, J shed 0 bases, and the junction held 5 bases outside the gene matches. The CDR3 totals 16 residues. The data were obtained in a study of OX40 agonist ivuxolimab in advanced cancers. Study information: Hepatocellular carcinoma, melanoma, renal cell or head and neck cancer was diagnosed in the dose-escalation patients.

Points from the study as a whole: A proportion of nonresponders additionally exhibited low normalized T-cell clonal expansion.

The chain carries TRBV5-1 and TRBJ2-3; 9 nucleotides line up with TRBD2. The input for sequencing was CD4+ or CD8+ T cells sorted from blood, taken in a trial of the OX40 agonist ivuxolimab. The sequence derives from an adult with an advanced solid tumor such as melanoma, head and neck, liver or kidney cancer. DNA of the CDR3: TGCGCCAGCAGCTCCACAGCGGGGGGCAGCACAGATACGCAGTATTTT. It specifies CASSSTAGGSTDTQYF.